This TCR beta chain was sequenced in a study of T cells after yellow fever vaccination. This clonotype was recorded at least ten times. Its cognate antigen is unknown. Trimming at V came to 6 bases and at J to 7 bases, leaving 11 bases not matched to a gene. CDR3 length equals 15 residues. Germline values: CDR1 MNHEY, CDR2 SVGEGT. Study-level results: Few clonotypes appeared in both CD4 and CD8 compartments.

It was through 5'RACE template switching that TCR cDNA was made, with a universal primer site and UMIs added. Using its own MiXCR run on the 5' RACE reads, TCRdb lists one record per CDR3 protein. The sample consists of some 320,000 distinct CDR3 sequences, about 8.7% of them appearing once. Sample: PBMCs, taken on the day of the first yellow fever vaccination. The source of this sequence is a man aged 18 to 30 who received the YFV17D yellow fever vaccine. V and J are TRBV6-2 or TRBV6-3 and TRBJ2-7; 11 nucleotides align to TRBD2. The CDR3 DNA reads as TGTGCCAGCAGCCCCGGGACTAGCGGTTTTGGTGAGCAGTACTTC. It yields the protein CASSPGTSGFGEQYF.